These 12 T cell receptor beta chains were all obtained from the same sample, sequenced in a study of patients and donors after allogeneic stem cell transplantation. TCRdb passed the RT-PCR reads through MiXCR, listing each CDR3 protein once. Of 800,000 to 1,000,000 distinct CDR3 sequences in the sample, under 20% are singletons; the top ten hold approximately 5.9%. Sequencing was done on a sample of blood, either unsorted or a sorted T cell fraction (not recorded which). The origin of the receptors is a human donor who was either an allogeneic HSCT recipient or a stem cell or donor lymphocyte infusion donor (not recorded which). It is not recorded whose cells these are; they may come from a transplant donor.

This clonotype has a count of ten or more. The chain joins TRBV4-1 to TRBJ1-1, with 7 bases aligning to TRBD1. From germline, CDR1 is MGHRA and CDR2 YSYEKL. The CDR3 is 16 amino acids. Losses at the gene ends were 6 bases for V and 0 bases for J; bases not matched to a gene: 10. Here the CDR3 reads CASSHPRGQMNTEAFF. CDR3 nucleotides: TGCGCCAGCAGTCACCCTAGGGGACAGATGAACACTGAAGCTTTCTTT.

The table lists this clonotype with a few counts. The chain uses TRBV6-5 and TRBJ2-1, with D hard to call. Germline V gene sequence: CDR1 MNHEY, CDR2 SVGAGI. Trimming took 2 bases from V and 5 from J, leaving 7 bases between them. This CDR3 comprises 13 residues. CDR3: CASSYIGDNEQFF. The CDR3 DNA is TGTGCCAGCAGTTACATTGGGGACAATGAGCAGTTCTTC.

The table lists this clonotype with a few counts. This chain joins TRBV7-9 and TRBJ1-1; perhaps TRBD1 as D (5 bases). V was trimmed by 6 bases and J by 2 bases, leaving 13 bases between them. Germline lookup yields CDR1 SEHNR and CDR2 FQNEAQ (reference sequence). The CDR3 totals 14 residues. The CDR3 sequence: CASSQGRINTEAFF. DNA for the CDR3: TGTGCCAGCAGTCAGGGACGGATCAACACTGAAGCTTTCTTT.

V is TRBV6-6 and J is TRBJ1-5; a possible D gene is TRBD1 (5 bases). This CDR3 comprises 11 residues. V dropped 7 bases and J dropped 5 bases, with 6 bases sitting between them. Germline assignment: CDR1 MNHNY and CDR2 SVGAGI (reference sequence). CDR3 region: CASMGDQPQHF. CDR3 sequence (DNA): TGTGCCAGCATGGGGGATCAGCCCCAGCATTTT.

The chain recombines TRBV13 with TRBJ2-1; unclear D gene. The germline CDR1 and CDR2 sequences are PRHDT and FYEKMQ (reference sequence). There are 18 residues in the CDR3. V gave up 2 bases and J gave up 0 bases, with 17 bases separating them. CDR3 residues: CASSLPTRWHLSYNEQFF. The CDR3 coding sequence is TGTGCCAGCAGCTTACCTACAAGGTGGCACCTCTCCTACAATGAGCAGTTCTTC.

The CDR3 DNA follows: TGTGCCACCAGCCGACAGGGGGCTAGCAATCAGCCCCAGCATTTT. Protein: CATSRQGASNQPQHF. The rearrangement links TRBV15 to TRBJ1-5; TRBD1 aligns across 10 bases. Trimming cost V 5 bases and J 0 bases; bases outside gene matches: 1. Per the germline V gene, CDR1 is LNHNV and CDR2 is YYDKDF (reference sequence). The CDR3 covers 15 residues.

The rearrangement uses TRBV5-1 and TRBJ2-5; TRBD1 matches 7 bases. Germline-derived CDR1 and CDR2 are SGHRS and YFSETQ. V shed 2 bases, J shed 4 bases, and the junction held 14 bases outside the gene matches. The length of the CDR3 is 17 residues. CDR3 region: CASSLEKRGREGETQYF. CDR3 coding DNA: TGCGCCAGCAGCTTAGAAAAAAGGGGGCGAGAAGGAGAGACCCAGTACTTC.

This clonotype was seen only a few times. A single base separates this from a much larger clone, so it may be a read error. This chain links TRBV7-9 with TRBJ2-1; D is ambiguous. Germline assignment: CDR1 SEHNR and CDR2 FQNEAQ (reference sequence). CDR3 length equals 11 residues. Trimming took 1 base from V and 9 from J, leaving 4 bases between them. The CDR3 bases are TGTGCCAGCAGCTTAGAGGCTGAGCAGTTCTTC. It translates to CASSLEAEQFF.

This rearrangement joins TRBV18 to TRBJ2-7; D remains ambiguous. The germline CDR1 and CDR2 sequences are KGHSH and LQKENI. This CDR3 spans 14 amino acids. Deletions cut 6 bases from V and 3 bases from J, with 15 bases between. CDR3 DNA sequence: TGTGCCAGCTCTCATACGGCGGATGGCTACGAGCAGTACTTC. Translation gives CASSHTADGYEQYF.

This clonotype has a handful of counts. The chain uses TRBV4-1 and TRBJ2-1; D unresolved. Between the trimmed V and J ends, which lost 1 base and 0 bases, there was a span of 10 bases. CDR3 length: 16 amino acids. CDR1 and CDR2 from the germline V gene are MGHRA and YSYEKL. The CDR3 sequence: CASSQGAAFSYNEQFF. The CDR3 region has the DNA TGCGCCAGCAGCCAAGGGGCGGCTTTCTCCTACAATGAGCAGTTCTTC.

This sequence joins TRBV19 and TRBJ1-1, with a possible D match to TRBD1 (6 bases). Germline V CDR1 and CDR2: LNHDA, SQIVND (reference sequence). Trimming pared 3 bases from V and 1 base from J, leaving 9 bases between. The CDR3 totals 14 residues. CDR3 nucleotides: TGTGCCAGTAGTATGGCCAGGGGGAACACTGAAGCTTTCTTT. This translates into CASSMARGNTEAFF.

The chain is built from TRBV30 and TRBJ1-2; no firm D call. This CDR3 comprises 13 residues. Looked up from germline, CDR1 is GTSNPN and CDR2 is SVGIG (reference sequence). The ends were cut back, 0 bases at V and 10 bases at J, with 15 bases in the middle. CDR3 nucleotides: TGTGCCTGGAGTGTAGGAAATATGGGCTCCTACACCTTC. Its protein product is CAWSVGNMGSYTF.